This T cell receptor (beta chain) was captured in a study of shared clonotypes between healthy human individuals. General study results and limits: Shared clonotypes: about 4.6% naive CD4, about 3.5% naive CD8, about 2.5% memory CD4, approximately 0.37% memory CD8.

The CDR3 has 15 residues. The V end lost 2 bases, the J end lost 0 bases, and 8 bases lay between the germline ends. The germline gives CDR1 KGHSY, CDR2 FQNENV. Naive CD4+ cells were CD45RA-selected; the remaining cells were memory. Sequenced by immunoSEQ multiplex PCR; TCRdb stores in-frame clones only, minus some. This table has a few hundred thousand clones, 65% appearing once. In regard to this clone: What it binds is not known.

This sequence was found in a man younger than 45 in good health. J is TRBJ1-5 and V is TRBV16, with unresolved D. Source material: memory CD4+ T cells sorted from blood. As to subset: CD45RA-negative fraction. CDR3 residues: CASSQVKNSNQPQHF. Here the CDR3 DNA reads TGTGCCAGCAGCCAAGTCAAGAATAGCAATCAGCCCCAGCATTTT.